This TCR beta chain originates from a study of CD8 T cells in Susac syndrome. Germline V gene sequence: CDR1 SGHTA, CDR2 FQGNSA. The CDR3 has 13 amino acids. Trimming left V 5 bases short and J 0 bases short, with 2 bases between. Reverse transcription of roughly 0.45 to 1 ug RNA was carried out with random hexamers. TCRdb re-derived calls from the immunoSEQ multiplex PCR reads in MiXCR, one entry per CDR3 protein. The table shows under 200,000 distinct CDR3 sequences, with 95% occurring only once. The clonotype was recovered from a human donor with Susac syndrome. The sample was CD8+ T cells from PBMCs. The V call is TRBV7-2, the J call TRBJ2-6; the D is unclear. CDR3 sequence: CASSHSGANVLTF. DNA for the CDR3: TGTGCCAGCAGCCACTCTGGGGCCAACGTCCTGACTTTC.